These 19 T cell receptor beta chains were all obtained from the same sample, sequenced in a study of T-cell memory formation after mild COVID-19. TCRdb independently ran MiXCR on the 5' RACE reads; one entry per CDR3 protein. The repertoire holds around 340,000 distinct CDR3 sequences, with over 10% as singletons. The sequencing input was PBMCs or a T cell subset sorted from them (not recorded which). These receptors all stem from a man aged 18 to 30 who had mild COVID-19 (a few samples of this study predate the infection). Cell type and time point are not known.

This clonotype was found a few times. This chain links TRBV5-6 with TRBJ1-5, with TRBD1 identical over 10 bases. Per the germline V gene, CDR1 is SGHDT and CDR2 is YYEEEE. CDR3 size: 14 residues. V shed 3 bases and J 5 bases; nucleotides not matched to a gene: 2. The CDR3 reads CASSWGTGDQPQHF. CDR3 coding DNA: TGTGCCAGCAGCTGGGGGACAGGGGATCAGCCCCAGCATTTT.

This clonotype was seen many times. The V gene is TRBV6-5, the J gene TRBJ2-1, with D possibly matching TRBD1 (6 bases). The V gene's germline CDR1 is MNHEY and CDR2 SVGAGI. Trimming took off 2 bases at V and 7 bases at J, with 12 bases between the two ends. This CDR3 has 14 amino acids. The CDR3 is CASSYRRGWNEQFF. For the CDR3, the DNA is TGTGCCAGCAGTTACCGAAGGGGGTGGAATGAGCAGTTCTTC.

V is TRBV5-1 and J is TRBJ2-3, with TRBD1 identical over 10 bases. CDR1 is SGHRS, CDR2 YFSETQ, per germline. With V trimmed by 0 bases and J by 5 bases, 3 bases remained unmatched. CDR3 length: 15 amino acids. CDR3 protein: CASSLGTGGQDTQYF. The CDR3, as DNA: TGCGCCAGCAGCTTGGGGACAGGGGGACAAGATACGCAGTATTTT.

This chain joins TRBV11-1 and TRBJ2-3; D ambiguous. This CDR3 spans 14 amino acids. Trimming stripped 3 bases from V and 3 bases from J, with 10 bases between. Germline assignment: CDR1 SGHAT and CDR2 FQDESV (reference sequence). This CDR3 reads CASSFSSITDTQYF. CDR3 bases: TGTGCCAGCAGCTTTTCGTCGATAACAGATACGCAGTATTTT.

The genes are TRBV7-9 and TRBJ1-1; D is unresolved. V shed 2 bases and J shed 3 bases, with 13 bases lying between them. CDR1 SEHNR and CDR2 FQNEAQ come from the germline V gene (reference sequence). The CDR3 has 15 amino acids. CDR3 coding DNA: TGTGCCAGCAGCTTATCGTTTACCCCGGACACTGAAGCTTTCTTT. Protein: CASSLSFTPDTEAFF.

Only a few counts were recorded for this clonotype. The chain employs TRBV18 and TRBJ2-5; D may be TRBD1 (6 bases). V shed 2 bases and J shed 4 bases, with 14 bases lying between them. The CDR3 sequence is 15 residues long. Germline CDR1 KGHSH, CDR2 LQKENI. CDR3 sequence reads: CASSPLGAGGETQYF. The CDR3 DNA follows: TGTGCCAGCTCACCATTGGGGGCTGGTGGAGAGACCCAGTACTTC.

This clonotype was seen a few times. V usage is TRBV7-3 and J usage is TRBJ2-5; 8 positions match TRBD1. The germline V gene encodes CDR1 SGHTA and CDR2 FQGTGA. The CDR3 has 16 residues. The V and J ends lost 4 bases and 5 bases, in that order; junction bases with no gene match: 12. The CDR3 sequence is CASSSPGQVKGETQYF. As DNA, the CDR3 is TGTGCCAGCAGCTCACCGGGACAGGTGAAGGGGGAGACCCAGTACTTC.

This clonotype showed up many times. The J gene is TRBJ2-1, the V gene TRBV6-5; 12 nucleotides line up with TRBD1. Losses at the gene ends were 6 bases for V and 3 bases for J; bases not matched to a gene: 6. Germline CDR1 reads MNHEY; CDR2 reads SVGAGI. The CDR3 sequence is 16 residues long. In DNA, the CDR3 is TGTGCCAGCAGCAAGGGGACAGGGGGCCTCTACAATGAGCAGTTCTTC. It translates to CASSKGTGGLYNEQFF.

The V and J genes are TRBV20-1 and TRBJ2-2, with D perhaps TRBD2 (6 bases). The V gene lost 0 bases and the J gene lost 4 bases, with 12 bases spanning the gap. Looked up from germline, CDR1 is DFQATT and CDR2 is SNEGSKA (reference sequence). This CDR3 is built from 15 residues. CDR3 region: CSAREKGRSTGELFF. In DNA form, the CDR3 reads TGCAGTGCTAGAGAAAAAGGGAGGTCCACCGGGGAGCTGTTTTTT.

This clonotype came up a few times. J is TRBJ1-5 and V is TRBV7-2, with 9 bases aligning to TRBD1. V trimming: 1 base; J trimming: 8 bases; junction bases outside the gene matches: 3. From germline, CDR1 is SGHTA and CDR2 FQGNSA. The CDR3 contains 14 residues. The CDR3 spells CASSLDRGHEPQHF. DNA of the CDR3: TGTGCCAGCAGCTTAGACAGGGGGCACGAGCCCCAGCATTTT. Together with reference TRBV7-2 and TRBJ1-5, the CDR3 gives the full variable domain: GAGVSQSPSNKVTEKGKDVELRCDPISGHTALYWYRQSLGQGLEFLIYFQGNSAPDKSGLPSDRFSAERTGGSVSTLTIQRTQQEDSAVYLCASSLDRGHEPQHFGDGTRLSIL.

The CDR3: CSANPAGENTEAFF. DNA for the CDR3: TGCAGTGCTAACCCAGCCGGAGAGAACACTGAAGCTTTCTTT. J is TRBJ1-1 and V is TRBV20-1; no clear D gene. This CDR3 is 14 amino acids long. Germline lookup yields CDR1 DFQATT and CDR2 SNEGSKA (reference sequence). V lost 4 bases to trimming and J lost 1 base, with 13 bases between them.

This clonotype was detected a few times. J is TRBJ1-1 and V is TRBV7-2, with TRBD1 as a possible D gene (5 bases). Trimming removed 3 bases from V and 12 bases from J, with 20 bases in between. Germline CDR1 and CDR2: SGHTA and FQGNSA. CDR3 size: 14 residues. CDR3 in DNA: TGTGCCAGCAGCTTTCCTTCAGGTCAGGGAGGAACTTTCTTT. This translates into CASSFPSGQGGTFF.

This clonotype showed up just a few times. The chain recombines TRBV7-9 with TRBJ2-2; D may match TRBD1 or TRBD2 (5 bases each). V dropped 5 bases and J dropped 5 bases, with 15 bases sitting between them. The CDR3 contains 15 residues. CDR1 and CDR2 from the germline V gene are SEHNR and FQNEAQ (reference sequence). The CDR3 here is CASSRRGYWTGELFF. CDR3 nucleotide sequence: TGTGCCAGCAGCCGTCGGGGCTACTGGACCGGGGAGCTGTTTTTT.

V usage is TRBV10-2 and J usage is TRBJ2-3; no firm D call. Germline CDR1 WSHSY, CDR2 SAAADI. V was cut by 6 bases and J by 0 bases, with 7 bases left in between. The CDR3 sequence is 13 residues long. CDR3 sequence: CASRIQSTDTQYF. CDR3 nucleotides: TGCGCCAGCAGAATACAGAGCACAGATACGCAGTATTTT.

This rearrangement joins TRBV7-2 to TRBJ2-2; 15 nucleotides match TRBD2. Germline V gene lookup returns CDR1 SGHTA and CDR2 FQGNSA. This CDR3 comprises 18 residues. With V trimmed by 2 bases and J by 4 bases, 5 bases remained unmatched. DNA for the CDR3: TGTGCCAGCAGCTTAAGAGGACTAGCGGGGGGGATCACCGGGGAGCTGTTTTTT. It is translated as CASSLRGLAGGITGELFF.

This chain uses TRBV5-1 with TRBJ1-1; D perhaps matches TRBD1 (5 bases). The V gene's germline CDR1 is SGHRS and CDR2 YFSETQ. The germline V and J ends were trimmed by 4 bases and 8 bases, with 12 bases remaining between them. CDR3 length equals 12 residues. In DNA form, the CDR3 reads TGCGCCAGCAGCCCGCAGGGCAGAGAAGCTTTCTTT. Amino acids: CASSPQGREAFF.

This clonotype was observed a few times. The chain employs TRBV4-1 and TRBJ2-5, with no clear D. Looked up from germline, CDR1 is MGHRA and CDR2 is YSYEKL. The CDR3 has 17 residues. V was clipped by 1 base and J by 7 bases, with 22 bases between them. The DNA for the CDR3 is TGCGCCAGCAGCCAAGGGCCAGTCAGGCATCTCCCGGGGACCCAGTACTTC. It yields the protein CASSQGPVRHLPGTQYF.

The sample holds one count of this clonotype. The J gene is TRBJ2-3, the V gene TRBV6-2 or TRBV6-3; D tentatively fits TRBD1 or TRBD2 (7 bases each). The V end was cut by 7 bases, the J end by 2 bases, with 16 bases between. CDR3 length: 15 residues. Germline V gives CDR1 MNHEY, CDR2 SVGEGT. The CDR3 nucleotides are TGTGCCAGCATCCAGGGGGACTACTACACAGATACGCAGTATTTT. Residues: CASIQGDYYTDTQYF.

Here the CDR3 reads CSARTGSQPQHF. CDR3 nucleotides: TGCAGTGCCCGGACAGGGTCTCAGCCCCAGCATTTT. V gene TRBV20-1 combines with J gene TRBJ1-5, with TRBD1 matching over 8 bases. CDR3 length equals 12 residues. The germline CDR1 and CDR2 sequences are DFQATT and SNEGSKA (reference sequence). J was trimmed by 6 bases and V by 6 bases; bases with no gene match: 4.